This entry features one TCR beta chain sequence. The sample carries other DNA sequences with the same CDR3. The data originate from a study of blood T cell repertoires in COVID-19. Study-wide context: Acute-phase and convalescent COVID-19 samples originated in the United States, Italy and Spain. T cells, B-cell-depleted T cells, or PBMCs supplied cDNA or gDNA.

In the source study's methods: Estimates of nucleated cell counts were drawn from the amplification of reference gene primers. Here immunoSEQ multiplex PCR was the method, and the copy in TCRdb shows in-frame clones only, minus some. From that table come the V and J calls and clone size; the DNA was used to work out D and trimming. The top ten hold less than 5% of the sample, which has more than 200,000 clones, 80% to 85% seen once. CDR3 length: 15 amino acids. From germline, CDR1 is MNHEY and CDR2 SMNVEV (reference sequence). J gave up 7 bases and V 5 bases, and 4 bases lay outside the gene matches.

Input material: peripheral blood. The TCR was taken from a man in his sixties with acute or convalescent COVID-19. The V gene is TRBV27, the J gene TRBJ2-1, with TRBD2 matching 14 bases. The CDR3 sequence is CASSPRLAGGNEQFF. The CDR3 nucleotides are TGTGCCAGCAGTCCTCGACTAGCGGGGGGGAATGAGCAGTTCTTC.